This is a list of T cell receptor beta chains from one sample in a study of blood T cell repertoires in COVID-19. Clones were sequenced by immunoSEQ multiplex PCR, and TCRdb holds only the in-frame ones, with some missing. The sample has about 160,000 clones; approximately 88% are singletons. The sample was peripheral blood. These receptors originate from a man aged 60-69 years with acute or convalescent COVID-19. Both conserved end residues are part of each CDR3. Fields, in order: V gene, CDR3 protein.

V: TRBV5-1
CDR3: CASSEDRGLVEQYF

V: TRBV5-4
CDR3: CASSLRGEDNQPQHF

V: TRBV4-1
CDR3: CASSQDRTGDGYTF

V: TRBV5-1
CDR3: CASSPTRGTGLGYGYTF

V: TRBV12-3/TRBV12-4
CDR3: CASSPTGVYGYTF

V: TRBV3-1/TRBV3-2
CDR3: CASSQEMDRGGPYEQYF

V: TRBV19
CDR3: CASSPAGSAFNTGGLFF

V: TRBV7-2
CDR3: CASSLEDSFSYEQYF

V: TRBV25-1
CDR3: CASSDRTGFYGYTF

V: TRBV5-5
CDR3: CASSLRPVTYNEQFF

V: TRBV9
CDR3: CASSVQVHEQFF

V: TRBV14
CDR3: CASSLQQNTEAFF

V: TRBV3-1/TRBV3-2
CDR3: CASLGLAGGRRTGELFF